These 27 T cell receptor beta chains were all obtained from the same sample, sequenced in a study of blood T cell repertoires in COVID-19. This table comes from immunoSEQ multiplex PCR, and its TCRdb copy is limited to in-frame clones, with some not included. Altogether approximately 190,000 clones are present, around 84% being singletons, with the ten largest covering 14%. The specimen sequenced was peripheral blood. The origin of the receptors is a man aged 25 to 40 with active or convalescent COVID-19.

The chain employs TRBV24-1 and TRBJ2-3; the match to TRBD1 covers 8 bases. This CDR3 spans 16 amino acids. Germline V CDR1 and CDR2: KGHDR, SFDVKD. V lost 4 bases, J lost 3 bases, and 8 bases stayed unmatched. In nucleotides, the CDR3 is TGTGCCACCAGTGACCCAGGGGGCGAGGCGACAGATACGCAGTATTTT. It encodes CATSDPGGEATDTQYF.

The count of this clone is one. V is TRBV6-1 and J is TRBJ1-2; tentatively, D is TRBD1 (6 bases). The V end lost 2 bases, the J end lost 2 bases, and 15 bases lay between the germline ends. The CDR3 is made up of 16 amino acids. Germline CDR1 and CDR2: MNHNS and SASEGT. CDR3 amino acids: CASSERARRGNYGYTF. CDR3 bases: TGTGCCAGCAGTGAAAGAGCGAGAAGGGGGAACTATGGCTACACCTTC.

The chain combines TRBV15 with TRBJ2-7; TRBD1 is a possible D gene (6 bases). The germline gives CDR1 LNHNV, CDR2 YYDKDF (reference sequence). Between the trimmed V and J ends, which lost 9 bases and 5 bases, there was a span of 14 bases. This CDR3 region has 12 residues. As DNA, the CDR3 is TGTGCCACTTCCATCTACAGGGACGAGCAGTACTTC. Protein sequence: CATSIYRDEQYF.

V is TRBV19 and J is TRBJ1-3; D may be TRBD1 (6 bases). CDR3 length equals 15 residues. Germline CDR1 is LNHDA and CDR2 is SQIVND (reference sequence). V was pared by 7 bases and J by 4 bases, with 17 bases between. CDR3 nucleotides: TGTGCCAGTACCTGGGGACATCTTGCAGGAAACACCATATATTTT. It encodes CASTWGHLAGNTIYF.

The genes are TRBV2 and TRBJ1-5; no firm D call. Germline V gives CDR1 SNHLY, CDR2 FYNNEI. The CDR3 is 16 amino acids. V was trimmed by 1 base and J by 0 bases, leaving 10 bases between them. The CDR3 protein is CASSEDMRYSNQPQHF. The CDR3 region has the DNA TGTGCCAGCAGTGAAGATATGCGATATAGCAATCAGCCCCAGCATTTT.

V usage is TRBV6-2 or TRBV6-3 and J usage is TRBJ1-2; TRBD1 might be the D (6 bases). This CDR3 contains 12 residues. CDR1 is MNHEY, CDR2 SVGEGT, per germline. Trimming took 2 bases from V and 12 from J, leaving 13 bases between them. The CDR3 nucleotides read TGTGCCAGCAGTTACGGGGGCGCAGTGGACACCTTC. Its protein product is CASSYGGAVDTF.

The gene calls are TRBV28 and TRBJ1-2, with 8 positions matching TRBD1. Germline assignment: CDR1 MDHEN and CDR2 SYDVKM. The CDR3 length is 16 residues. Trimming took 2 bases from V and 3 from J; bases not matched to a gene: 8. CDR3 loop: CASSLQGAPLDYGYTF. As DNA, the CDR3 is TGTGCCAGCAGTTTACAGGGGGCGCCTCTAGACTATGGCTACACCTTC.

The V gene is TRBV5-6, the J gene TRBJ2-7; D is ambiguous. V was clipped by 0 bases and J by 2 bases, with 15 bases between them. Germline CDR1 and CDR2: SGHDT and YYEEEE. The CDR3 length is 16 residues. For the CDR3, the DNA is TGTGCCAGCAGCTTGGCTTTAACAGCTCCAACCTACGAGCAGTACGTC. Protein: CASSLALTAPTYEQYV.

This clone was detected only a few times. The chain carries TRBV6-5 and TRBJ2-2; 10 nucleotides agree with TRBD1. Germline V CDR1 and CDR2: MNHEY, SVGAGI. This CDR3 spans 13 amino acids. V trimming: 8 bases; J trimming: 7 bases; junction bases outside the gene matches: 4. CDR3 coding DNA: TGTGCCAGCCGACAGGGGGCGGACGGGGAGCTGTTTTTT. Residues: CASRQGADGELFF.

This rearrangement joins TRBV5-1 to TRBJ1-2, with D hard to call. Trimming left V 2 bases short and J 5 bases short, with 28 bases between. This CDR3 is 19 amino acids long. Germline V gene sequence: CDR1 SGHRS, CDR2 YFSETQ. The CDR3: CASSFLFDIQTGREYGYTF. CDR3 DNA sequence: TGCGCCAGCAGCTTCCTTTTTGACATACAGACCGGCCGGGAATATGGCTACACCTTC. The full variable domain, completed using reference TRBV5-1 and TRBJ1-2, is KAGVTQTPRYLIKTRGQQVTLSCSPISGHRSVSWYQQTPGQGLQFLFEYFSETQRNKGNFPGRFSGRQFSNSRSEMNVSTLELGDSALYLCASSFLFDIQTGREYGYTFGSGTRLTVV.

This sequence joins TRBV6-5 and TRBJ1-2; perhaps TRBD1 as D (5 bases). V was cut by 7 bases and J by 4 bases, with 16 bases left in between. This CDR3 spans 14 amino acids. Germline V gives CDR1 MNHEY, CDR2 SVGAGI. The CDR3 region has the DNA TGTGCCAGCACCGAAGGGAGGGGATTCTATGGCTACACCTTC. Translated: CASTEGRGFYGYTF.

The chain combines TRBV6-2 or TRBV6-3 with TRBJ1-1; unclear D gene. V was shortened by 0 bases and J by 8 bases, with 7 bases between the two germline ends. The CDR3 spans 12 residues. Germline CDR1 is MNHEY and CDR2 is SVGEGT. The CDR3 loop is CASSYSPREAFF. The CDR3 DNA is TGTGCCAGCAGTTACTCCCCCAGAGAAGCTTTCTTT.

The rearrangement uses TRBV11-3 and TRBJ1-1; 9 nucleotides agree with TRBD1. Germline CDR1 reads SGHNT; CDR2 reads YENEEA. The length of the CDR3 is 14 residues. The V and J ends lost 5 bases and 1 base, in that order; junction bases with no gene match: 2. As DNA, the CDR3 is TGTGCCAGCAGCCCACAGGGGGCGAACACTGAAGCTTTCTTT. Its protein is CASSPQGANTEAFF.

The chain joins TRBV27 to TRBJ1-1; 7 nucleotides agree with TRBD1. CDR1 is MNHEY, CDR2 SMNVEV, per germline (reference sequence). The ends lost 5 bases at V and 7 bases at J; junction bases unmatched: 7. The CDR3 consists of 13 residues. The CDR3 DNA sequence: TGTGCCAGCAGTCCACGGGGACAGCTTGAAGCTTTCTTT. Translation gives CASSPRGQLEAFF.

This chain joins TRBV25-1 and TRBJ1-2; TRBD1 is a possible D gene (5 bases). Germline-derived CDR1 and CDR2 are MGHDK and SYGVNS. Between the trimmed V and J ends, which lost 3 bases and 0 bases, there was a span of 11 bases. The CDR3 spans 15 residues. CDR3 bases: TGTGCCAGCAGTGACAACTCGGGGGCTAACTATGGCTACACCTTC. Translation: CASSDNSGANYGYTF.

V and J are TRBV27 and TRBJ2-2; D possibly corresponds to TRBD1 (8 bases). V was shortened by 6 bases and J by 5 bases, with 16 bases between the two germline ends. CDR1 is MNHEY and CDR2 is SMNVEV in the germline V gene (reference sequence). This CDR3 spans 15 amino acids. The CDR3 loop is CASRGLQGGTGELFF. The CDR3 nucleotides read TGTGCCAGCAGAGGGCTACAGGGGGGGACCGGGGAGCTGTTTTTT.

The J gene is TRBJ1-1, the V gene TRBV3-1 (or the pseudogene TRBV3-2); D is undetermined. V was cut by 1 base and J by 0 bases, with 3 bases left in between. Germline CDR1 is LGHDT and CDR2 is YNNKEL (reference sequence). The length of the CDR3 is 13 residues. CDR3: CASSQALNTEAFF. The CDR3, as DNA: TGTGCCAGCAGCCAAGCTCTGAACACTGAAGCTTTCTTT.

The chain recombines TRBV28 with TRBJ1-1; D unclear. Trimming removed 1 base from V and 3 bases from J, with 15 bases in between. The CDR3 length is 16 residues. Germline V lookup: CDR1 MDHEN, CDR2 SYDVKM. CDR3 residues: CASSLSEREAYTEAFF. CDR3 nucleotide sequence: TGTGCCAGCAGTTTATCCGAAAGGGAGGCTTACACTGAAGCTTTCTTT.

This rearrangement joins TRBV18 to TRBJ2-1; the D is unclear. CDR1 and CDR2 (germline): KGHSH, LQKENI. The CDR3 is made up of 16 amino acids. Trimming pared 0 bases from V and 5 bases from J, leaving 14 bases between. The CDR3 coding sequence is TGTGCCAGCTCACCACCCTCGAGCGTACAAGACAATGAGCAGTTCTTC. Its translation is CASSPPSSVQDNEQFF.

This chain joins TRBV9 and TRBJ2-1, with D maybe TRBD2 (5 bases). This CDR3 contains 15 residues. V was trimmed by 0 bases and J by 8 bases, leaving 15 bases between them. The germline V gene encodes CDR1 SGDLS and CDR2 YYNGEE. The CDR3 here is CASSVGVAPTDEQFF. The CDR3, as DNA: TGTGCCAGCAGCGTAGGAGTAGCGCCTACGGATGAGCAGTTCTTC.

The V call is TRBV2, the J call TRBJ1-3; D may be TRBD1 (5 bases). The CDR3 has 14 amino acids. Per the germline V gene, CDR1 is SNHLY and CDR2 is FYNNEI. Trimming removed 8 bases from V and 0 bases from J, with 11 bases in between. The CDR3 DNA follows: TGTGCCAGCGGCGGGGCCCTCTCTGGAAACACCATATATTTT. This translates into CASGGALSGNTIYF. The full variable domain, its missing parts supplied by reference TRBV2 and TRBJ1-3, is EPEVTQTPSHQVTQMGQEVILRCVPISNHLYFYWYRQILGQKVEFLVSFYNNEISEKSEIFDDQFSVERPDGSNFTLKIRSTKLEDSAMYFCASGGALSGNTIYFGEGSWLTVV.

About this clone itself: Germline is not matched at one junction end, which may reflect a read error. The V and J genes are TRBV5-1 and TRBJ1-3; tentative D call: TRBD1 (6 bases). The CDR3 length is 14 residues. CDR1 and CDR2 (germline): SGHRS, YFSETQ. The CDR3 DNA follows: TGCGCCAGCAGATTGGACAGTTCCGGAAACACCATATATTTT. This gives the protein CASRLDSSGNTIYF.

The chain has TRBV10-2 and TRBJ2-5; the match to TRBD2 covers 11 bases. The CDR3 is made up of 15 amino acids. Germline values: CDR1 WSHSY, CDR2 SAAADI. V shed 5 bases and J 1 base; nucleotides not matched to a gene: 3. The CDR3 region is CASSSTSGGQETQYF. The CDR3 region has the DNA TGCGCCAGCAGTTCTACTAGCGGGGGCCAAGAGACCCAGTACTTC.

The chain links TRBV5-4 to TRBJ2-7; 10 positions match TRBD1. Germline CDR1 and CDR2: SGHNT and YYREEE (reference sequence). The CDR3 covers 15 residues. With 0 bases clipped from V and 2 bases from J, the junction kept 2 bases outside the gene matches. This CDR3 is CASSLGQGAAYEQYV. In DNA form, the CDR3 reads TGTGCCAGCAGCTTGGGACAGGGGGCGGCCTACGAGCAGTACGTC.

This sequence joins TRBV28 and TRBJ2-5; no firm D call. Germline CDR1 reads MDHEN; CDR2 reads SYDVKM. The V end was cut by 5 bases, the J end by 2 bases, with 18 bases between. This CDR3 has 16 residues. CDR3: CASSPPAPRIQETQYF. The CDR3 DNA follows: TGTGCCAGCAGTCCCCCGGCGCCGCGGATTCAAGAGACCCAGTACTTC.

This clone was seen only once. This chain uses TRBV4-2 with TRBJ1-1; TRBD1 is a possible D gene (6 bases). The CDR3 covers 12 residues. The V gene lost 7 bases and the J gene lost 5 bases, with 11 bases spanning the gap. CDR1 is LGHNA and CDR2 is YNFKEQ in the germline V gene. CDR3 residues: CASTGTKTEAFF. The DNA of the CDR3 is TGTGCCAGCACTGGGACAAAGACTGAAGCTTTCTTT.

The chain recombines TRBV10-3 with TRBJ2-7, with a possible D match to TRBD2 (6 bases). Germline V gene sequence: CDR1 ENHRY, CDR2 SYGVKD. V lost 8 bases to trimming and J lost 2 bases, with 13 bases between them. This CDR3 is built from 13 residues. CDR3 protein: CAICREITYEQYF. CDR3 nucleotide sequence: TGTGCCATCTGTCGGGAGATCACCTACGAGCAGTACTTC.